Below, 10 T cell receptor beta chains from the same sample are listed, as sequenced in a study of T cells in Graves' hyperthyroidism and ophthalmopathy. Amplification of TCR beta CDR3 regions was performed using RNA transcripts as template. The study used the HTBI primer set for a first-round RT-PCR of the TCR CDR3. MiXCR, run by TCRdb on the multiplex PCR reads, gives a single entry per CDR3 protein. The sample has roughly 800,000 distinct CDR3 sequences, roughly 40% seen once. The specimen was blood. These receptors were taken from a man aged 18 to 29 with Graves' hyperthyroidism.

With respect to this clonotype: With a far larger clone one base away, a read error is the likely cause. V and J are TRBV25-1 and TRBJ1-2; D is unclear. The CDR3 covers 11 residues. Germline V CDR1 and CDR2: MGHDK, SYGVNS. The V and J ends lost 6 bases and 4 bases respectively, with 6 bases between them. CDR3 in DNA: TGTGCCAGCAGCCTGTTCTATGGCTACACCTTC. Amino acids: CASSLFYGYTF.

This chain links TRBV10-1 with TRBJ2-7; 7 bases are a match to TRBD1. The germline gives CDR1 WNHNN, CDR2 SYGVQD (reference sequence). There are 15 residues in the CDR3. The junction had 10 bases not matched to a gene; V was cut back by 2 bases and J by 6 bases. The CDR3 DNA reads as TGCGCCAGCAGTGAGGCGGACAGGACTCGTTGCGAGCAGTACTTC. It translates to CASSEADRTRCEQYF.

The chain has TRBV12-3 or TRBV12-4 and TRBJ1-1; D possibly corresponds to TRBD1 (6 bases). The ends were cut back, 1 base at V and 7 bases at J, with 10 bases in the middle. The CDR3 length is 13 residues. CDR3 sequence: CASSLGQDYEAFF. In nucleotides, the CDR3 is TGTGCCAGCAGTTTAGGACAGGACTATGAAGCTTTCTTT.

On this clonotype: A read error is likely, as this CDR3 ends without the conserved phenylalanine or tryptophan. The chain employs TRBV6-4 and TRBJ2-7; D not certain. Looked up from germline, CDR1 is MRHNA and CDR2 is SNTAGT. The V and J ends lost 5 bases and 3 bases respectively, with 8 bases between them. The CDR3 extends over 12 amino acids. CDR3 DNA: TGTGCCAGCAGTTTAGAAGGCTACGAGCAGTACTCC. Residues: CASSLEGYEQYS.

The V call is TRBV19, the J call TRBJ1-5, with TRBD1 identical over 7 bases. This CDR3 has 17 residues. Looked up from germline, CDR1 is LNHDA and CDR2 is SQIVND (reference sequence). The V and J ends lost 4 bases and 4 bases, in that order; junction bases with no gene match: 13. The CDR3 DNA follows: TGTGCCAGTAGTAGCCCAACAGGGAGGGGGCCAAATCAGCCCCAGCATTTT. As protein: CASSSPTGRGPNQPQHF.

This clonotype has a count of ten or more. The rearrangement uses TRBV2 and TRBJ1-1; possibly TRBD1 for D (5 bases). V was trimmed by 1 base and J by 6 bases, leaving 9 bases between them. The CDR3 totals 13 residues. CDR1 SNHLY and CDR2 FYNNEI come from the germline V gene. For the CDR3, the DNA is TGTGCCAGCAGTGAAGGGTGGGGGGCTGAAGCTTTCTTT. Protein product: CASSEGWGAEAFF.

This chain joins TRBV27 and TRBJ1-2; D gene uncertain. The germline V and J ends were trimmed by 5 bases and 7 bases, with 14 bases remaining between them. The CDR3 runs to 13 residues. Germline values: CDR1 MNHEY, CDR2 SMNVEV (reference sequence). The CDR3 region is CASSETSTAGYTF. The CDR3 nucleotides read TGTGCCAGCAGTGAGACTTCAACGGCTGGCTACACCTTC.

This clonotype appeared a few times. The V and J genes are TRBV5-6 and TRBJ1-2; maybe TRBD1 (5 bases). CDR3 length equals 16 residues. CDR1 SGHDT and CDR2 YYEEEE come from the germline V gene. V was trimmed by 4 bases and J by 4 bases, leaving 20 bases between them. CDR3: CASSPGAVTVPYGYTF. CDR3 DNA: TGTGCCAGCAGCCCCGGAGCGGTGACAGTACCCTATGGCTACACCTTC.

This rearrangement joins TRBV6-5 to TRBJ1-1; D possibly corresponds to TRBD1 (5 bases). The ends were cut back, 5 bases at V and 1 base at J, with 11 bases in the middle. Per the germline V gene, CDR1 is MNHEY and CDR2 is SVGAGI. The CDR3 extends over 14 amino acids. The CDR3 DNA reads as TGTGCCAGCAGTGGGGGACGGTGGAACACTGAAGCTTTCTTT. Protein sequence: CASSGGRWNTEAFF.

This chain uses TRBV4-1 with TRBJ1-2; no firm D call. Germline CDR1 is MGHRA and CDR2 is YSYEKL. This CDR3 spans 14 amino acids. V lost 1 base and J 5 bases, leaving 11 bases between the germline ends. CDR3 amino acids: CASSQGIVGYGYTF. For the CDR3, the DNA is TGCGCCAGCAGCCAAGGGATAGTGGGTTATGGCTACACCTTC.